These 7 T cell receptor beta chains were sequenced from one sample in a study of cytomegalovirus exposure and HLA in healthy donors. Primers included in the PCR were 60 Vbeta and 13 Jbeta primers. Using immunoSEQ multiplex PCR, the repertoire was profiled, and TCRdb retains in-frame clones only, with some absent. Of about 140,000 clones in the sample, 60% to 85% are singletons; the top ten hold roughly 6.6%. Sequencing input: PBMCs. Receptors originate from a young man in good health and CMV-seronegative.

The DNA for the CDR3 is TGTGCCAGCAGCTTACTAGCGGGATCCTACAATGAGCAGTTCTTC. It yields the protein CASSLLAGSYNEQFF. The chain employs TRBV9 and TRBJ2-1; 10 bases are a match to TRBD2. CDR3 length equals 15 residues. V lost 4 bases to trimming and J lost 1 base; unmatched junction nucleotides: 2. From germline, CDR1 is SGDLS and CDR2 YYNGEE.

The chain is built from TRBV2 and TRBJ2-7, with D perhaps TRBD2 (6 bases). This CDR3 region has 14 residues. Germline V CDR1 and CDR2: SNHLY, FYNNEI. Trimming cost V 4 bases and J 6 bases, with 16 bases left between them. CDR3 sequence: CASSVAGINSEQYF. The CDR3 region has the DNA TGTGCCAGCAGTGTGGCGGGGATCAATTCCGAGCAGTACTTC.

V usage is TRBV11-2 and J usage is TRBJ2-7; 8 bases are shared with TRBD2. The CDR3 length is 14 residues. Germline CDR1 and CDR2: SGHAT and FQNNGV. The J segment lost 3 bases and the V segment lost 2 bases, leaving 3 bases of the junction unmatched. CDR3 nucleotide sequence: TGTGCCAGCAGCTTACGGGCGGGGGGCTACGAGCAGTACTTC. Translated, it gives CASSLRAGGYEQYF.

J is TRBJ1-4 and V is TRBV19; the match to TRBD1 covers 8 bases. This CDR3 region has 14 residues. Unmatched junction bases numbered 5, after V lost 3 bases and J lost 8 bases. The germline gives CDR1 LNHDA, CDR2 SQIVND (reference sequence). CDR3 loop: CASSIGTGPEKLFF. The CDR3 nucleotides are TGTGCCAGTAGTATCGGGACAGGCCCCGAAAAACTGTTTTTT.

This clone was observed a few times. V gene TRBV7-2 combines with J gene TRBJ2-5, with D possibly TRBD2 on 5 matching bases. CDR1 and CDR2 from the germline V gene are SGHTA and FQGNSA. The ends were cut back, 4 bases at V and 10 bases at J, with 16 bases in the middle. This CDR3 contains 13 residues. CDR3 DNA: TGTGCCAGCAGCTCCCCCCGGGGTGGGAGCCAGTACTTC. Translating it yields CASSSPRGGSQYF.

CDR3 region: CASTRGHGEKLFF. For the CDR3, the DNA is TGTGCCAGCACACGAGGTCACGGTGAAAAACTGTTTTTT. The gene calls are TRBV14 and TRBJ1-4; D unclear. The V gene's germline CDR1 is SGHDN and CDR2 FVKESK. Deletions cut 7 bases from V and 7 bases from J, with 13 bases between. CDR3 length: 13 amino acids. Full variable domain (rest looked up from reference TRBV14 and TRBJ1-4): EAGVTQFPSHSVIEKGQTVTLRCDPISGHDNLYWYRRVMGKEIKFLLHFVKESKQDESGMPNNRFLAERTGGTYSTLKVQPAELEDSGVYFCASTRGHGEKLFFGSGTQLSVL.

This clone was recorded once. This chain joins TRBV18 and TRBJ1-3; no reliable D call. Trimming took off 2 bases at V and 2 bases at J, with 10 bases between the two ends. Germline loops: CDR1 KGHSH, CDR2 LQKENI. The CDR3 spans 15 residues. The CDR3 protein is CASSPTAIAGNTIYF. The DNA for the CDR3 is TGTGCCAGCTCACCAACTGCGATAGCTGGAAACACCATATATTTT.